This TCR beta chain derives from a study of low-dose radiotherapy and immunotherapy resistance in tumors. TRAV- and TRBV-specific primers were used for first-strand cDNA, which covered alpha and beta chains. With a V-primer adapter and a constant-region primer, TCRs were amplified for 20 to 25 PCR cycles. With in vitro transcription, the isolated mRNA was amplified. MiXCR, applied by TCRdb to the reads, yields one record per CDR3 protein. The sample gives around 99,000 distinct CDR3 sequences, 9.4% of which show up once; 0.8% to 1.3% is in the top ten. The table lists this clonotype with many counts. The time point was: before trial treatment. In germline, CDR1 is SQVTM, CDR2 ANQGSEA. V shed 5 bases and J shed 7 bases, with 20 bases lying between them. CDR3 size: 14 residues.

The chain combines TRBV29-1 with TRBJ1-2, with D perhaps TRBD1 (6 bases). This receptor was identified in a male donor with prostate cancer. Sequencing used PBMCs, obtained before treatment. CDR3 DNA: TGCAGCGTTCAGCGGACAGTCCCGTCTTTTGGCTACACCTTC. It specifies CSVQRTVPSFGYTF.